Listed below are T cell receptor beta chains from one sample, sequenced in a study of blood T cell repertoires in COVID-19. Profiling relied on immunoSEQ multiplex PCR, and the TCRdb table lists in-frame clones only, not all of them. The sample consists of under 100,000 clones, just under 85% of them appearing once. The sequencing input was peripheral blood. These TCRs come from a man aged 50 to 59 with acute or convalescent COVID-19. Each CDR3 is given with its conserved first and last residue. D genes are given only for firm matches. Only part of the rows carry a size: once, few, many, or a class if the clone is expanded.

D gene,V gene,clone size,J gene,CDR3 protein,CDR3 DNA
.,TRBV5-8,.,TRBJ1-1,CASSQRNQNTEAFF,TGTGCCAGCAGCCAGCGGAACCAGAACACTGAAGCTTTCTTT
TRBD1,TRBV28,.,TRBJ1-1,CASSREGARGEAFF,TGTGCCAGCAGTCGGGAGGGGGCGAGAGGGGAAGCTTTCTTT
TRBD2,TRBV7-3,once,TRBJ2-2,CASSLGLAAANTGELFF,TGTGCCAGCAGCTTGGGACTAGCGGCCGCGAACACCGGGGAGCTGTTTTTT
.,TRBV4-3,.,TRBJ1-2,CASSQDTSLTVLYGYTF,TGCGCCAGCAGCCAAGATACCTCCCTCACGGTTTTATATGGCTACACCTTC
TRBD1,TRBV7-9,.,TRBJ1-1,CASSLAGQGITEAFF,TGTGCCAGCAGCTTAGCGGGACAGGGGATCACTGAAGCTTTCTTT
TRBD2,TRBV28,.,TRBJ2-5,CASGRAGETQYF,TGTGCCAGCGGGAGGGCAGGAGAGACCCAGTACTTC
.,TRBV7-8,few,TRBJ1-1,CASSYPGDHTEAFF,TGTGCCAGCAGCTATCCAGGGGACCACACTGAAGCTTTCTTT
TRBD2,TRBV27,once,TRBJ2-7,CASRASGTYEQYF,TGTGCCAGCAGGGCTAGCGGGACCTACGAGCAGTACTTC
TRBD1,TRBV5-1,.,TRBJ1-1,CASSPGTGVMVNTEAFF,TGCGCCAGCAGCCCCGGGACAGGGGTCATGGTGAACACTGAAGCTTTCTTT
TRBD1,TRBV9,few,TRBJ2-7,CASSPSGTGSYEQYF,TGTGCCAGCAGCCCTTCCGGGACAGGGTCCTACGAGCAGTACTTC
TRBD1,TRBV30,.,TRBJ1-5,CAWSGQGAGQPQHF,TGTGCCTGGAGTGGACAGGGGGCAGGTCAGCCCCAGCATTTT
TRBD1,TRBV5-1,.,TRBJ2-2,CASSTDRANTGELFF,TGCGCCAGCAGCACGGACAGGGCGAACACCGGGGAGCTGTTTTTT
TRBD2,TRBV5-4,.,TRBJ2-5,CASSLTSGREETQYF,TGTGCCAGCAGCTTGACTAGCGGGAGGGAAGAGACCCAGTACTTC
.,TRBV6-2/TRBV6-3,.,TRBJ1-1,CASRPSTAEAFF,TGTGCCAGCAGACCTTCGACAGCAGAAGCTTTCTTT
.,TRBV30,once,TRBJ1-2,CPAQGYGYTF,TGTCCGGCCCAGGGCTATGGCTACACCTTC
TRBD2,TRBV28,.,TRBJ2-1,CANGGLAGVNEQFF,TGTGCCAATGGAGGGCTAGCGGGAGTCAATGAGCAGTTCTTC
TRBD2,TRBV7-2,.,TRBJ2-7,CASSLALGGRPGLSSYEQYF,TGTGCCAGCAGCTTAGCGCTTGGCGGGAGACCGGGACTATCCTCCTACGAGCAGTACTTC
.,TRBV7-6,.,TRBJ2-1,CASSPTHYNEQFF,TGTGCCAGCAGCCCGACACATTACAATGAGCAGTTCTTC
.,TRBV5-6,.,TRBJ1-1,CASSLAPTEAFF,TGTGCCAGCAGCTTGGCCCCAACTGAAGCTTTCTTT
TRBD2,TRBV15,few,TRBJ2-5,CATSRGPSGSVGTQYF,TGTGCCACCAGCAGAGGTCCTAGCGGGAGCGTGGGGACCCAGTACTTC
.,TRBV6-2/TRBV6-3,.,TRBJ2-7,CASSYPPVEQYF,TGTGCCAGCAGTTACCCCCCGGTCGAGCAGTACTTC
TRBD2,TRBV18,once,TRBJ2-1,CASSPSGLAGAYNEQFF,TGTGCCAGCTCACCCTCGGGACTAGCGGGAGCCTACAATGAGCAGTTCTTC
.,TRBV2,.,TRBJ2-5,CASSAGGETQYF,TGTGCCAGCAGTGCCGGTGGAGAGACCCAGTACTTC
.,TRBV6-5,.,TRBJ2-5,CASSFGETQYF,TGTGCCAGCAGTTTCGGAGAGACCCAGTACTTC
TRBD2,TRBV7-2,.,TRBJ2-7,CASSLLTSGGVEQYF,TGTGCCAGCAGCCTTTTGACTAGCGGGGGTGTCGAGCAGTACTTC
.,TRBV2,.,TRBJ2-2,CASSLQGNTGELFF,TGTGCCAGCAGTTTACAGGGGAACACCGGGGAGCTGTTTTTT
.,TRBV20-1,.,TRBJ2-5,CSASSGAKYQETQYF,TGCAGTGCTAGTAGTGGGGCAAAGTACCAAGAGACCCAGTACTTC
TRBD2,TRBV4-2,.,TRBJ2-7,CASSPERGAYEQYF,TGTGCCAGCAGCCCGGAGCGGGGAGCCTACGAGCAGTACTTC
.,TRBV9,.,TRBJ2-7,CASSPQSGTATYEQYF,TGTGCCAGCAGCCCGCAGTCCGGGACTGCAACCTACGAGCAGTACTTC
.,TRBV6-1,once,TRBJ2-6,CASSEVGLSNVLTF,TGTGCCAGCAGTGAAGTGGGACTTAGCAACGTCCTGACTTTC
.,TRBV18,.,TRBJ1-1,CASSPRGLMNTEAFF,TGTGCCAGCTCACCACGGGGGCTCATGAACACTGAAGCTTTCTTT
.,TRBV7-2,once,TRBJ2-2,CASSLDYNTGELFF,TGTGCCAGCAGCTTAGACTACAACACCGGGGAGCTGTTTTTT
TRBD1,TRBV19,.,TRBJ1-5,CASNTQGISNQPQHF,TGTGCCAGTAATACACAGGGGATAAGTAATCAGCCCCAGCATTTT
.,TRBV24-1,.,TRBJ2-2,CATSDTKGGLGELFF,TGTGCCACCAGTGATACAAAGGGGGGGCTCGGGGAGCTGTTTTTT
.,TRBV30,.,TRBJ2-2,CAWNQGGTGELFF,TGTGCCTGGAATCAGGGTGGCACCGGGGAGCTGTTTTTT
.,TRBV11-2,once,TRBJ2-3,CASSRGQTVNTDTQYF,TGTGCCAGCAGCCGTGGACAGACCGTTAACACAGATACGCAGTATTTT
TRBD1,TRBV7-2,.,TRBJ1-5,CASSISSGTGTNQPQHF,TGTGCCAGCAGCATTAGCTCCGGGACAGGGACCAATCAGCCCCAGCATTTT
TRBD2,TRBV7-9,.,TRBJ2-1,CASSSRQGTSGQDYNEQFF,TGTGCCAGCAGCTCAAGACAGGGTACTAGCGGGCAAGATTACAATGAGCAGTTCTTC
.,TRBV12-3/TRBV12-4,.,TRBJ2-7,CASGSGPYEQYF,TGTGCCAGCGGTAGTGGGCCCTACGAGCAGTACTTC
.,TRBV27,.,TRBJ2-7,CASSFSGYEQYF,TGTGCCAGCAGTTTTTCGGGTTACGAGCAGTACTTC
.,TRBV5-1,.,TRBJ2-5,CASSLESSNEETQYF,TGCGCCAGCAGCTTGGAGTCTAGCAATGAAGAGACCCAGTACTTC
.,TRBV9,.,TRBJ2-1,CASSVDHRPSYNEQFF,TGTGCCAGCAGCGTAGACCACAGGCCCTCCTACAATGAGCAGTTCTTC
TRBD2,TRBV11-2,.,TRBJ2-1,CASSFTSAYNEQFF,TGTGCCAGCAGCTTCACTAGCGCCTACAATGAGCAGTTCTTC
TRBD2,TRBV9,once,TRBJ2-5,CASSPRTSVQETQYF,TGTGCCAGCAGCCCGCGGACTAGCGTACAAGAGACCCAGTACTTC
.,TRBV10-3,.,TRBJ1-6,CASVDSNSPLHF,TGTGCCAGCGTGGACAGTAATTCACCCCTCCACTTT
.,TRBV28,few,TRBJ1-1,CASSEDRNTEAFF,TGTGCCAGCAGTGAGGACAGGAACACTGAAGCTTTCTTT
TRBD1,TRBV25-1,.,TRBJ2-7,CASREGTAEQYF,TGTGCCAGCAGGGAAGGGACAGCAGAGCAGTACTTC
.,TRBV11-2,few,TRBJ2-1,CASSFGGPGTRSYNEQFF,TGTGCCAGCAGCTTTGGGGGTCCCGGGACTCGCTCCTACAATGAGCAGTTCTTC
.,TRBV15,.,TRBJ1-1,CATSRDAGVNTEAFF,TGTGCCACCAGCAGAGATGCCGGAGTGAACACTGAAGCTTTCTTT
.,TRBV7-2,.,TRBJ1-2,CASSLGLSNGYTF,TGTGCCAGCAGCTTAGGACTCTCGAATGGCTACACCTTC
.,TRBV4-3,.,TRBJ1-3,CASSQEGRRRSGNTIYF,TGCGCCAGCAGCCAAGAAGGCAGGCGACGCTCTGGAAACACCATATATTTT
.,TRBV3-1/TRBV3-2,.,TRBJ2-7,CASSQSLGGGFYEQYF,TGTGCCAGCAGCCAATCTCTTGGGGGCGGATTCTACGAGCAGTACTTC
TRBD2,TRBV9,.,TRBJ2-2,CASSSPSGRNTGELFF,TGTGCCAGCAGCTCTCCTAGCGGGAGAAACACCGGGGAGCTGTTTTTT
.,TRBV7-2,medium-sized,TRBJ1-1,CASSLGRRGKTEAFF,TGTGCCAGCAGCTTAGGTCGCAGGGGAAAGACTGAAGCTTTCTTT
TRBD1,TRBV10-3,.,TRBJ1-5,CAISESQGALSNQPQHF,TGTGCCATCAGTGAGTCGCAGGGGGCGCTGAGCAATCAGCCCCAGCATTTT
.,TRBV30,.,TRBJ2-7,CAWSVGGMYEQYF,TGTGCCTGGAGTGTCGGGGGAATGTACGAGCAGTACTTC
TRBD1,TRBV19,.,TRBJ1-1,CASSRQGMNTEAFF,TGTGCCAGTAGTAGACAGGGGATGAACACTGAAGCTTTCTTT
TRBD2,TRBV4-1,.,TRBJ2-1,CASSPGLAFGNEQFF,TGCGCCAGCAGCCCCGGACTAGCGTTTGGGAATGAGCAGTTCTTC